Here is one TCR beta chain with its context. Its antigen is as yet unknown. The CDR3 end falls 3 residues outside the read, so it is completed with the germline J gene. Sequencing used immunoSEQ multiplex PCR; TCRdb keeps in-frame clones, though not all of them. The table for this sample gives over 25,000 clones. MY09/MY11 PCR detected cervical HPV DNA; dot-blot assigned genotypes. This record comes from a study of T cells in women clearing cervical HPV infection. The study, taken as a whole, reports: CIN3+ cases had significantly higher TCR repertoire richness than controls, but evenness did not differ.

Germline CDR1 ENHRY, CDR2 SYGVKD. The V and J ends lost 6 bases and 5 bases respectively, with 10 bases between them. This CDR3 is 13 amino acids long. The TCR was taken from a woman aged 18-70 years with a cervical HPV16 infection that either progressed to CIN3+ or cleared (not recorded which). The chain joins TRBV10-3 to TRBJ1-4; possibly TRBD1 for D (6 bases). The sample was blood buffy coat. The sequenced part of the CDR3 DNA is TGTGCCATCAGAGGGACACCCAATGAAAAA. It is translated as CAIRGTPNEK. The full CDR3 protein reads CAIRGTPNEKLFF.